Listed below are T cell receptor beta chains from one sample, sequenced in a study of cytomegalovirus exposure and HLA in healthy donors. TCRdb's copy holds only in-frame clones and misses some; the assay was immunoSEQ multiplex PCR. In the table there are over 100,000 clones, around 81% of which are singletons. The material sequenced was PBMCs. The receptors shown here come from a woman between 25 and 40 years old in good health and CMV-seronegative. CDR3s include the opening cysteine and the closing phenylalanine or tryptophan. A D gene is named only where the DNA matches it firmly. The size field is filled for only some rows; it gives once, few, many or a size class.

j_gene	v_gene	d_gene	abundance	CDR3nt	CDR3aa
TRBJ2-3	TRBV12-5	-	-	TGTGCTAGTGGTCCTAGCACAGATACGCAGTATTTT	CASGPSTDTQYF
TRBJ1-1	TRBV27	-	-	TGTGCCAGCAGGCTCGACCGGGGGAGGAACACTGAAGCTTTCTTT	CASRLDRGRNTEAFF
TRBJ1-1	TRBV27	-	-	TGTGCCAGCAGTTTCGGTCCAGGGGATGTCTGGAACACTGAAGCTTTCTTT	CASSFGPGDVWNTEAFF
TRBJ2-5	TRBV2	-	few	TGTGCCAGCAGCGGGGGGCTTAAAGAGACCCAGTACTTC	CASSGGLKETQYF
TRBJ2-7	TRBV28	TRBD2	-	TGTGCCAGCAAAAAGCCGGGACTAGCGGGGACCTACGAGCAGTACTTC	CASKKPGLAGTYEQYF
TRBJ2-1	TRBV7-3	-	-	TGTGCCAGCAGCCCGACTCCCGAATCCTACAATGAGCAGTTCTTC	CASSPTPESYNEQFF
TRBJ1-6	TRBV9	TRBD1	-	TGTGCCAGCAGCCCTTCCGGGACAGGGGGTTCACCCCTCCACTTT	CASSPSGTGGSPLHF
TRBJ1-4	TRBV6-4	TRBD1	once	TGTGCCAGCAGTGCCTCTCTAACCGCCGGGACAGGGACCACAACTAATGAAAAACTGTTTTTT	CASSASLTAGTGTTTNEKLFF
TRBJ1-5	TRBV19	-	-	TGTGCCAGTAGTTCGCGGGGGGATAGCAATCAGCCCCAGCATTTT	CASSSRGDSNQPQHF
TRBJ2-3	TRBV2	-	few	TGTGCCAGCAGTAGGGACTCCTTATTGCGAGATACGCAGTATTTT	CASSRDSLLRDTQYF
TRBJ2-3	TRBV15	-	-	TGTGCCACCAGCAGACAGGGGCCCACAGATACGCAGTATTTT	CATSRQGPTDTQYF
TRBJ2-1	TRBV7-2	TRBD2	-	TGTGCCAGCAGCCGTACTAGCGGGGACTACAATGAGCAGTTCTTC	CASSRTSGDYNEQFF
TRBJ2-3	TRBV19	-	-	TGTGCCAGTAGTATGTCGCTAGCAATAGATACGCAGTATTTT	CASSMSLAIDTQYF
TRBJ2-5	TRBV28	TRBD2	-	TGTGCCAGCAGTTTAGGGCGGGGGGCCCGCCAAGAGACCCAGTACTTC	CASSLGRGARQETQYF
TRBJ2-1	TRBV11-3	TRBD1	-	TGTGCCAGCAGCTTAGACGGGACAGGGACCCGCAGCTCCTACAATGAGCAGTTCTTC	CASSLDGTGTRSSYNEQFF
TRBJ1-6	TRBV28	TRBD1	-	TGTGCCAGCAGTTTAATGGGACAGGGGGTCGGAAGGAATTCACCCCTCCACTTT	CASSLMGQGVGRNSPLHF
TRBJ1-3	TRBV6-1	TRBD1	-	TGTGCCAGCACCACGACAGGGTTGGCTGGAAACACCATATATTTT	CASTTTGLAGNTIYF
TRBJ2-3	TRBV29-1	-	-	TGCAGCGGAAATGTTGCGACAGATACGCAGTATTTT	CSGNVATDTQYF
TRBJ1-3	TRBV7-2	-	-	TGTGCCAGCAGCTCCCTAGCACACACCATATATTTT	CASSSLAHTIYF
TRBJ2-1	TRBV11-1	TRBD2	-	TGTGCCAGCAGCTTATTAGCGGGAGAGAATGAGCAGTTCTTC	CASSLLAGENEQFF
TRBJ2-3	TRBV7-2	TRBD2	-	TGTGCCAGCAGCTCGACTAGCCTCCGCACAGATACGCAGTATTTT	CASSSTSLRTDTQYF
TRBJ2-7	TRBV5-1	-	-	TGCGCCAGCAGTATCAGCGGGTCAAGCTCCTACGGGCAGTACTTC	CASSISGSSSYGQYF
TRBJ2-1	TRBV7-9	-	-	TGTTCCAGCAGCTTAGCCCTGGGCGAGTTCTTC	CSSSLALGEFF
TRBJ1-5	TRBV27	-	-	TGTGCCAGCAGTTTGGGGGGGGATCAGCCCCAGCATTTT	CASSLGGDQPQHF
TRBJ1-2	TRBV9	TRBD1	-	TGTGCCAGCAGCCGGGACAGCGCTAACTATGGCTACACCTTC	CASSRDSANYGYTF
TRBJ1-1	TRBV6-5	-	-	TGTGCCAGCAGTTCTTTTCCCCCCCGGGGGTACACTGAAGCTTTCTTT	CASSSFPPRGYTEAFF
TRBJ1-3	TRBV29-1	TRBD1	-	TGCAGCGTTGTCCAGGGGGTCTCTGGAAACACCATATATTTT	CSVVQGVSGNTIYF
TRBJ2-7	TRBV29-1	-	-	TGCAGCGTTGAAAAAGGGTCAGGGCACGAGCAGTACTTC	CSVEKGSGHEQYF
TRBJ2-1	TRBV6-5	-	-	TGTGCCAGCAGTTATAATGCGGAGCAGTTCTTC	CASSYNAEQFF
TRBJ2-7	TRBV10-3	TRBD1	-	TGTGCCATTTCGGACAGGGGGCAAGTCGAGCAGTACTTC	CAISDRGQVEQYF
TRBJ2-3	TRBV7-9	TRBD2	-	TGTGCCAGCAGCTCCACCGGGACTAGCGTCACAGATACGCAGTATTTT	CASSSTGTSVTDTQYF
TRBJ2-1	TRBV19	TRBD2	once	TGTGCCAGTAGTAAGACTAGCGACTACAATGAGCAGTTCTTC	CASSKTSDYNEQFF
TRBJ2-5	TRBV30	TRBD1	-	TGTGCCTGGAGCTACAGGGGGCGGCAAGAGACCCAGTACTTC	CAWSYRGRQETQYF
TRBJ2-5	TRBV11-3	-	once	TGTGCCAGCAGCTCCGGCGGGCGGGAAAGAACCCAGTACTTC	CASSSGGRERTQYF
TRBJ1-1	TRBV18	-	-	TGTGCCAGCTCAAGGTCCGGGACTGAAGCTTTCTTT	CASSRSGTEAFF
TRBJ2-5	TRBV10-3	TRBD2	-	TGTGCCATCAGTATGACCCCGACTAGCGTGACCGAGACCCAGTACTTC	CAISMTPTSVTETQYF
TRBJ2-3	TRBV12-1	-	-	TGTGCCAGCAGCTCCCCAGCGGGAGGGACCTTACGCACAGATACGCAGTATTTT	CASSSPAGGTLRTDTQYF
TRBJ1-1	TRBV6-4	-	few	TGTGCCAGCAGTGCAAGGGGCGGGAACACTGAAGCTTTCTTT	CASSARGGNTEAFF
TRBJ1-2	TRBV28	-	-	TGTGCCAGCAGTTTGGTCGCACCAGGGTCCTATGGCTACACCTTC	CASSLVAPGSYGYTF
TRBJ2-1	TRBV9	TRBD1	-	TGTGCCAGCAGCGGGGGACAGGGGACCCACAATGAGCAGTTCTTC	CASSGGQGTHNEQFF
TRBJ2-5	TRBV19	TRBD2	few	TGTGCCAGTAGTACCATGACTAGCGGGAAAGAGACCCAGTACTTC	CASSTMTSGKETQYF
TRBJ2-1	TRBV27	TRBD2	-	TGTGCCAGCAGTCCAGGGACTAGCGGAAACTACAATGAGCAGTTCTTC	CASSPGTSGNYNEQFF
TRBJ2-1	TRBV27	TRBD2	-	TGTGCCAGCAGTTCGGGGGGGGGCTCCTACAATGAGCAGTTCTTC	CASSSGGGSYNEQFF
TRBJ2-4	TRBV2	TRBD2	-	TGTGCCAGCAGAGCGGGAGGGAGCCACAACATTCAGTACTTC	CASRAGGSHNIQYF
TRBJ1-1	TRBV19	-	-	TGTGCCAGTAGTATCCCCGGGACACGGGTTGAAGCTTTCTTT	CASSIPGTRVEAFF
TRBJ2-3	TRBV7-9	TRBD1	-	TGTGCCAGCGCCTTCCTCGGGACAGGCCTTCCAGTCACAGATACGCAGTATTTT	CASAFLGTGLPVTDTQYF